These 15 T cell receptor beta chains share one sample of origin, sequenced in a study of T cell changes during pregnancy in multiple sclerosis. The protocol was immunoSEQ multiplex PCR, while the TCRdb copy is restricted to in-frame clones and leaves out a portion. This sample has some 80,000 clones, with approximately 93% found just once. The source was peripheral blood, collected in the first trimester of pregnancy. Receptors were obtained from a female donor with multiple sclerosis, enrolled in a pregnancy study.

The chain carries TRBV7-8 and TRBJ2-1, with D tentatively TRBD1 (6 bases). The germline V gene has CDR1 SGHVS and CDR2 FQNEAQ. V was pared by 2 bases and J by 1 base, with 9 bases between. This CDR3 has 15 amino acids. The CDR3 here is CASSLNRVSYNEQFF. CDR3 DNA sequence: TGTGCCAGCAGCTTAAACAGGGTGTCCTACAATGAGCAGTTCTTC.

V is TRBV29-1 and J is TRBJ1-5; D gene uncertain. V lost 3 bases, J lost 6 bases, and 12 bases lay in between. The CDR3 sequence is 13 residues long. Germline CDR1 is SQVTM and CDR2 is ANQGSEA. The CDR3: CSVESNTGQPQHF. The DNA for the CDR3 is TGCAGCGTTGAGAGCAATACCGGTCAGCCCCAGCATTTT.

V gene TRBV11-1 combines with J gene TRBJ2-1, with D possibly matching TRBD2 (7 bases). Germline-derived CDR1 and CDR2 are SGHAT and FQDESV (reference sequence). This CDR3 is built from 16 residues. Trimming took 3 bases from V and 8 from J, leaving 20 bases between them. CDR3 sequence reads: CASSFFTGGLGDEQFF. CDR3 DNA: TGTGCCAGCAGCTTCTTTACGGGGGGCCTGGGGGATGAGCAGTTCTTC.

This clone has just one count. DNA for the CDR3: TGTGCCAGCAGTCTGGGACTCTCCCCCACAACAGATACGCAGTATTTT. Protein product: CASSLGLSPTTDTQYF. The chain joins TRBV2 to TRBJ2-3; perhaps TRBD2 as D (6 bases). This CDR3 contains 16 residues. CDR1 SNHLY and CDR2 FYNNEI come from the germline V gene. The V end was cut by 5 bases, the J end by 3 bases, with 18 bases between.

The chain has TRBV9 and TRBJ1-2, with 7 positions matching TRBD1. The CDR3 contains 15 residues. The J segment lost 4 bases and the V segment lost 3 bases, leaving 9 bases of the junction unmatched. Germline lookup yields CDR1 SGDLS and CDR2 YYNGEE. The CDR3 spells CASSASGTVIYGYTF. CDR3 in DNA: TGTGCCAGCAGCGCCTCCGGGACAGTAATCTATGGCTACACCTTC.

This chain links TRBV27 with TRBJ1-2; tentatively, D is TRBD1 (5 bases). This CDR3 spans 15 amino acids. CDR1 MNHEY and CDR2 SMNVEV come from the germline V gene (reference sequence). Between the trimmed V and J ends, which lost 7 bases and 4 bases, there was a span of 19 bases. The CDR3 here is CASKFRWGDPYGYTF. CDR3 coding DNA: TGTGCCAGCAAGTTTAGGTGGGGGGATCCCTATGGCTACACCTTC.

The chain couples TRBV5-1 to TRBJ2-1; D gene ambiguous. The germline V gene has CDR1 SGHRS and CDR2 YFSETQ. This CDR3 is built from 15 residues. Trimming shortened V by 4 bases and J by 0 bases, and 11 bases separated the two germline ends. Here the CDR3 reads CASSSDRSSYNEQFF. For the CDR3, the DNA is TGCGCCAGCAGCAGCGACCGGAGCTCCTACAATGAGCAGTTCTTC.

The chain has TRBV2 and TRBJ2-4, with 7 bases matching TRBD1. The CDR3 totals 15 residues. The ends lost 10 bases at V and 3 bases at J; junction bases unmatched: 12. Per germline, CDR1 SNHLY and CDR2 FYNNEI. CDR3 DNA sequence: TGTGCCACGCGGATGACAGGGTGGGGCAAAAACATTCAGTACTTC. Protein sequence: CATRMTGWGKNIQYF.

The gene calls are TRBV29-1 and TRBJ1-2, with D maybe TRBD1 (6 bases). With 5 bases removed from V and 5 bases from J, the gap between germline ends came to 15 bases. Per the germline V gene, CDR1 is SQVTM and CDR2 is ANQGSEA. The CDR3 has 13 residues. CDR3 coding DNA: TGCAGCGTTAACAGAGGACAGCCATATGGCTACACCTTC. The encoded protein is CSVNRGQPYGYTF. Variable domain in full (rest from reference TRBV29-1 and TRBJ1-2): SAVISQKPSRDICQRGTSLTIQCQVDSQVTMMFWYRQQPGQSLTLIATANQGSEATYESGFVIDKFPISRPNLTFSTLTVSNMSPEDSSIYLCSVNRGQPYGYTFGSGTRLTVV.

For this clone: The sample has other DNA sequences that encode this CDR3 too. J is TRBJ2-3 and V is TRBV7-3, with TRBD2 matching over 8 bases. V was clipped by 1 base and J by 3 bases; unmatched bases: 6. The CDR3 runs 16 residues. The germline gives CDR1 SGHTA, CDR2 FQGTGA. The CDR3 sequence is CASSLNPGTSTDTQYF. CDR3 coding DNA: TGTGCCAGCAGCTTAAACCCCGGGACTAGTACAGATACGCAGTATTTT.

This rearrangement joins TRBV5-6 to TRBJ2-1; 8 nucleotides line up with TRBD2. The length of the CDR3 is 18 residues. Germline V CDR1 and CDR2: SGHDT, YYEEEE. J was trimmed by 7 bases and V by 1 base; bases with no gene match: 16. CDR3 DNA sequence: TGTGCCAGCAGCTTGAGGCTCGTTGCTCTAGCGGGTATAAATGAGCAGTTCTTC. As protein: CASSLRLVALAGINEQFF.

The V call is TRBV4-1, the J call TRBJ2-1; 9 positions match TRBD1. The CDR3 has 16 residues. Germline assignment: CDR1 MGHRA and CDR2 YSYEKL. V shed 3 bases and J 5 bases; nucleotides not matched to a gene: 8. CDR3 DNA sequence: TGCGCCAGCAGCCAGCTAGGACAGGGGAGGAACAATGAGCAGTTCTTC. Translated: CASSQLGQGRNNEQFF.

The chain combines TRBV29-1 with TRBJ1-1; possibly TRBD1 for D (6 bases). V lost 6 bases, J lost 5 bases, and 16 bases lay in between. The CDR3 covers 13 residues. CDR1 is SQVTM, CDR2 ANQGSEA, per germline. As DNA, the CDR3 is TGCAGCGTATCAGAGGGGGGGGGAACTGAAGCTTTCTTT. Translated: CSVSEGGGTEAFF.

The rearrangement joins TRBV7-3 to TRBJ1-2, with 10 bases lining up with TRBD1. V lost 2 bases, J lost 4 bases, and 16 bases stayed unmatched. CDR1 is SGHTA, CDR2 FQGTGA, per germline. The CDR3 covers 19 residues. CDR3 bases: TGTGCCAGCAGCTTAGTCGGTATGACAGGGGGCGAGCAGGCCTATGGCTACACCTTC. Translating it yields CASSLVGMTGGEQAYGYTF.

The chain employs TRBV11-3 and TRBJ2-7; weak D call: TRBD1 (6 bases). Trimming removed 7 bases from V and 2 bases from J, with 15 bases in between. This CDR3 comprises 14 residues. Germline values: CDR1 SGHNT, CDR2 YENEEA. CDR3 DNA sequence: TGTGCCAGCACCCTTGGGGGCAGTACCTACGAGCAGTACTTC. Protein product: CASTLGGSTYEQYF. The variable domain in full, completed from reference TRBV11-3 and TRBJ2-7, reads EAGVVQSPRYKIIEKKQPVAFWCNPISGHNTLYWYLQNLGQGPELLIRYENEEAVDDSQLPKDRFSAERLKGVDSTLKIQPAELGDSAVYLCASTLGGSTYEQYFGPGTRLTVT.